The 31 T cell receptor beta chains given below trace back to one sample, sequenced in a study of T cell responses to AZD1222 COVID-19 vaccine. Libraries were prepared by immunoSEQ multiplex PCR; TCRdb keeps only in-frame clonotypes and omits some of them. The sample has some 92,000 clones; about 89% are singletons. Material: peripheral blood, obtained on day 0 of AZD1222 vaccination. The receptors originated from an adult in good health.

This chain connects TRBV7-2 to TRBJ1-3, with 10 bases that match TRBD1. Looked up from germline, CDR1 is SGHTA and CDR2 is FQGNSA. The CDR3 totals 16 residues. J gave up 2 bases and V 5 bases, and 6 bases lay outside the gene matches. The CDR3 region is CASSPRTGGAGNTIYF. CDR3 in DNA: TGTGCCAGCAGCCCGCGGACAGGGGGTGCTGGAAACACCATATATTTT.

V usage is TRBV9 and J usage is TRBJ1-6; D possibly corresponds to TRBD1 (5 bases). This CDR3 is built from 16 residues. The V gene lost 4 bases and the J gene lost 0 bases, with 11 bases spanning the gap. Germline CDR1 reads SGDLS; CDR2 reads YYNGEE. Written as DNA, the CDR3 is TGTGCCAGCAGCCTACAGGAGAGCTCCTATAATTCACCCCTCCACTTT. Translating gives CASSLQESSYNSPLHF.

This clone showed up just a few times. The rearrangement joins TRBV4-1 to TRBJ2-3; D not resolved. This CDR3 is built from 15 residues. With 0 bases removed from V and 4 bases from J, the gap between germline ends came to 11 bases. Germline lookup yields CDR1 MGHRA and CDR2 YSYEKL. In DNA form, the CDR3 reads TGCGCCAGCAGCCAAGATCCGGACCTGCCAGATACGCAGTATTTT. Translating gives CASSQDPDLPDTQYF.

This sequence joins TRBV27 and TRBJ2-1; D possibly corresponds to TRBD1 (7 bases). Per germline, CDR1 MNHEY and CDR2 SMNVEV (reference sequence). CDR3 length: 16 residues. V was cut by 3 bases and J by 3 bases, with 15 bases left in between. The CDR3 nucleotides are TGTGCCAGCAGTTTTAAAGGAGGGGGCAGCTACAATGAGCAGTTCTTC. Translation: CASSFKGGGSYNEQFF.

The chain employs TRBV7-3 and TRBJ2-2, with 10 bases matching TRBD1. The trim removed 5 bases at V and 4 bases at J, leaving 7 bases unmatched. CDR1 SGHTA and CDR2 FQGTGA come from the germline V gene. This CDR3 spans 16 amino acids. The chain's CDR3 is CASSTGQGFGTGELFF. For the CDR3, the DNA is TGTGCCAGCAGCACGGGACAGGGGTTCGGCACCGGGGAGCTGTTTTTT.

The chain combines TRBV27 with TRBJ2-7; D may be TRBD2 (6 bases). The germline CDR1 and CDR2 sequences are MNHEY and SMNVEV (reference sequence). The CDR3 has 12 residues. V lost 3 bases to trimming and J lost 5 bases, with 8 bases between them. The DNA for the CDR3 is TGTGCCAGCAGTTTGGCGGGGAACGAGCAGTACTTC. As protein: CASSLAGNEQYF.

V usage is TRBV7-9 and J usage is TRBJ2-5; maybe TRBD1 (6 bases). CDR1 is SEHNR, CDR2 FQNEAQ, per germline (reference sequence). V was pared by 1 base and J by 1 base, with 10 bases between. CDR3 length: 15 residues. CDR3 sequence reads: CASSLGTGFQETQYF. The CDR3 DNA sequence: TGTGCCAGCAGCTTAGGTACAGGGTTCCAAGAGACCCAGTACTTC.

The chain employs TRBV7-9 and TRBJ1-5, with no clear D. The V and J ends lost 5 bases and 2 bases respectively, with 16 bases between them. Germline CDR1 and CDR2: SEHNR and FQNEAQ (reference sequence). CDR3 length equals 16 residues. The CDR3 protein is CASSRGVGDGNQPQHF. The CDR3 region has the DNA TGTGCCAGCAGCCGTGGGGTCGGGGATGGCAATCAGCCCCAGCATTTT.

The V call is TRBV28, the J call TRBJ2-7; TRBD2 aligns across 7 bases. The CDR3 runs 17 residues. Unmatched junction bases numbered 11, after V lost 2 bases and J lost 1 base. Germline assignment: CDR1 MDHEN and CDR2 SYDVKM. Written as DNA, the CDR3 is TGTGCCAGCAGTTTACGTGGGAGGGTTGGTAGATCCTACGAGCAGTACTTC. Translation gives CASSLRGRVGRSYEQYF.

The V gene is TRBV5-1, the J gene TRBJ1-2; TRBD1 might be the D (5 bases). There are 13 residues in the CDR3. In germline, CDR1 is SGHRS, CDR2 YFSETQ. Deletions cut 7 bases from V and 0 bases from J, with 10 bases between. This chain's CDR3 is CASGRDPNYGYTF. The CDR3 bases are TGCGCCAGCGGCCGGGACCCTAACTATGGCTACACCTTC.

CDR3: CASSLSSPLHF. The CDR3 coding sequence is TGTGCCAGCAGTTTGAGTTCACCCCTCCACTTT. V is TRBV28 and J is TRBJ1-6; D not resolved. The germline CDR1 and CDR2 sequences are MDHEN and SYDVKM. The CDR3 length is 11 residues. Trimming cost V 3 bases and J 9 bases, with 3 bases left between them.

For the CDR3, the DNA is TGCGCCAGCAGCCAAGTTCCCGGGGGATGGACAGATACGCAGTATTTT. The encoded protein is CASSQVPGGWTDTQYF. V usage is TRBV4-3 and J usage is TRBJ2-3, with D maybe TRBD2 (6 bases). V shed 1 base and J shed 3 bases, with 14 bases lying between them. The CDR3 extends over 16 amino acids. CDR1 is LGHNA and CDR2 is YSLEER in the germline V gene.

The chain links TRBV6-5 to TRBJ1-2, with D possibly being TRBD1 (5 bases). CDR3 length: 14 residues. In germline, CDR1 is MNHEY, CDR2 SVGAGI. Trimming stripped 0 bases from V and 4 bases from J, with 9 bases between. Here the CDR3 reads CASSYSPGPYGYTF. CDR3 nucleotide sequence: TGTGCCAGCAGTTACTCGCCAGGGCCCTATGGCTACACCTTC.

The rearrangement links TRBV5-8 to TRBJ1-3; a possible D gene is TRBD1 (5 bases). Germline V gene lookup returns CDR1 SGHTS and CDR2 YDEGEE. Deletions cut 5 bases from V and 0 bases from J, with 12 bases between. This CDR3 is 15 amino acids long. CDR3 region: CASSRGESSGNTIYF. The CDR3 DNA reads TGTGCCAGCAGTCGAGGGGAAAGCTCTGGAAACACCATATATTTT.

The rearrangement joins TRBV2 to TRBJ2-7, with a tentative D call TRBD1 (7 bases). Trimming took 8 bases from V and 2 from J, leaving 13 bases between them. CDR1 and CDR2 (germline): SNHLY, FYNNEI. This CDR3 comprises 13 residues. The CDR3 DNA sequence: TGTGCCAGCGGGGGGCAGGGGGCCTACGAGCAGTACTTC. It codes for CASGGQGAYEQYF.

This chain links TRBV5-1 with TRBJ2-3; 7 bases match TRBD1. CDR1 and CDR2 from the germline V gene are SGHRS and YFSETQ. The CDR3 loop spans 14 amino acids. With V trimmed by 3 bases and J by 1 base, 2 bases remained unmatched. CDR3: CASSSGQGTDTQYF. The CDR3, as DNA: TGCGCCAGCAGCTCTGGACAGGGCACAGATACGCAGTATTTT.

V gene TRBV3-1 (or the pseudogene TRBV3-2) combines with J gene TRBJ2-5; 12 bases fit TRBD2. V lost 4 bases and J lost 6; bases outside the gene matches: 12. The CDR3 covers 17 residues. CDR1 is LGHDT and CDR2 is YNNKEL in the germline V gene (reference sequence). DNA of the CDR3: TGTGCCAGCAGCCCCCGGGCTAGCGGGAGGGCATTAAAGACCCAGTACTTC. Protein sequence: CASSPRASGRALKTQYF.

The table lists this clone with a count of one. The chain joins TRBV15 to TRBJ2-3; D is possibly TRBD1 (5 bases). Germline V gene data show CDR1 as LNHNV and CDR2 as YYDKDF (reference sequence). The CDR3 sequence is 15 residues long. The V end was cut by 5 bases, the J end by 2 bases, with 14 bases between. DNA for the CDR3: TGTGCCACCAGCTCCCTGGGGCGGACCACAGATACGCAGTATTTT. This translates into CATSSLGRTTDTQYF.

This chain connects TRBV7-9 to TRBJ1-1, with D possibly TRBD1 on 6 matching bases. CDR3 length: 14 residues. Germline V CDR1 and CDR2: SEHNR, FQNEAQ (reference sequence). V shed 1 base and J shed 1 base, with 7 bases lying between them. The CDR3 region has the DNA TGTGCCAGCAGCTTAGGGACAGCGAACACTGAAGCTTTCTTT. Its protein is CASSLGTANTEAFF.

The chain has TRBV5-4 and TRBJ1-4, with a possible D match to TRBD1 (5 bases). V lost 3 bases and J 2 bases, leaving 8 bases between the germline ends. Germline V gene data show CDR1 as SGHNT and CDR2 as YYREEE (reference sequence). There are 14 residues in the CDR3. The CDR3 nucleotides are TGTGCCAGCAGCTCTACAGGCACTAATGAAAAACTGTTTTTT. Translated, it gives CASSSTGTNEKLFF.

The count of this clone is one. The gene calls are TRBV3-1 (or the pseudogene TRBV3-2) and TRBJ2-1, with D hard to call. The germline V gene has CDR1 LGHDT and CDR2 YNNKEL (reference sequence). The CDR3 is 17 residues long. V was pared by 0 bases and J by 1 base, with 13 bases between. The CDR3 region has the DNA TGTGCCAGCAGCCAAGATCCCAGCCCAGGATCCTACAATGAGCAGTTCTTC. This codes for CASSQDPSPGSYNEQFF.

The chain employs TRBV7-2 and TRBJ1-1, with 11 bases identical to TRBD1. The CDR3 loop spans 15 amino acids. V shed 8 bases, J shed 11 bases, and the junction held 16 bases outside the gene matches. CDR1 and CDR2 (germline): SGHTA, FQGNSA. CDR3 protein: CASRPATDRGRSAFF. CDR3 nucleotide sequence: TGTGCCAGCCGACCAGCCACGGACAGGGGGCGCTCGGCTTTCTTT.

Notes on this clone: This specimen includes other DNA sequences encoding the same CDR3. The gene calls are TRBV19 and TRBJ2-7; D not certain. From germline, CDR1 is LNHDA and CDR2 SQIVND (reference sequence). The germline V and J ends were trimmed by 3 bases and 4 bases, with 7 bases remaining between them. The CDR3 totals 12 residues. The CDR3 is CASSILGYEQYF. The CDR3 nucleotides read TGTGCCAGTAGTATCCTGGGTTACGAGCAGTACTTC.

The V call is TRBV20-1, the J call TRBJ2-2; tentative D call: TRBD1 (6 bases). The CDR3 contains 17 residues. V shed 3 bases and J shed 5 bases, with 22 bases lying between them. Germline V CDR1 and CDR2: DFQATT, SNEGSKA (reference sequence). The CDR3 DNA follows: TGCAGTGCTAGTCAGTTGTCGGGGAGAGGGGGAACCGGGGAGCTGTTTTTT. This translates into CSASQLSGRGGTGELFF.

This clone has a handful of counts. This rearrangement joins TRBV6-1 to TRBJ1-6; 9 nucleotides agree with TRBD1. The CDR3 contains 14 residues. Looked up from germline, CDR1 is MNHNS and CDR2 is SASEGT. Unmatched junction bases numbered 3, after V lost 3 bases and J lost 9 bases. The CDR3 here is CASSDTQGASPLHF. CDR3 nucleotide sequence: TGTGCCAGCAGTGATACACAGGGGGCTTCACCCCTCCACTTT.

The CDR3 DNA is TGTGCCAGCAGCGCCTCCCGTTGGCGGGTCTCCTACGAGCAGTACTTC. This gives the protein CASSASRWRVSYEQYF. V and J are TRBV7-8 and TRBJ2-7; a weak D match, TRBD2 (5 bases). Germline V CDR1 and CDR2: SGHVS, FQNEAQ. This CDR3 is 16 amino acids long. V lost 5 bases and J lost 0, with 17 bases in between.

The chain employs TRBV19 and TRBJ1-2, with a possible D match to TRBD1 (6 bases). Trimming left V 5 bases short and J 6 bases short, with 16 bases between. Germline values: CDR1 LNHDA, CDR2 SQIVND (reference sequence). The CDR3 loop spans 14 amino acids. DNA of the CDR3: TGTGCCAGTAGTCCCACGGGACAACTCAATGGCTACACCTTC. It is translated as CASSPTGQLNGYTF.

The rearrangement links TRBV6-6 to TRBJ2-1; D unresolved. V was pared by 7 bases and J by 10 bases, with 11 bases between. The germline CDR1 and CDR2 sequences are MNHNY and SVGAGI (reference sequence). CDR3 length: 11 residues. The chain's CDR3 is CASTTAVEQFF. CDR3 DNA sequence: TGTGCCAGCACCACGGCGGTCGAGCAGTTCTTC.

DNA of the CDR3: TGTGCCAGCAGCCGAAGACGGAGCACAGATACGCAGTATTTT. This encodes CASSRRRSTDTQYF. This chain links TRBV7-9 with TRBJ2-3; D not certain. There are 14 residues in the CDR3. Germline V CDR1 and CDR2: SEHNR, FQNEAQ (reference sequence). Trimming removed 5 bases at V and 0 bases at J, with 9 bases between.

The V call is TRBV10-3, the J call TRBJ2-7, with 12 bases that match TRBD2. Per the germline V gene, CDR1 is ENHRY and CDR2 is SYGVKD. The trim removed 0 bases at V and 3 bases at J, leaving 0 bases unmatched. The CDR3 runs to 15 residues. The CDR3 DNA is TGTGCCATCAGTGAGTCGACTAGCGGGAGCTACGAGCAGTACTTC. This codes for CAISESTSGSYEQYF.

This clone was seen at least ten times. The chain joins TRBV4-2 to TRBJ2-7; perhaps TRBD2 as D (5 bases). The germline CDR1 and CDR2 sequences are LGHNA and YNFKEQ. V was cut by 1 base and J by 2 bases, with 18 bases left in between. The CDR3 is made up of 17 amino acids. CDR3 protein: CASSQGRVGGPTYEQYF. The CDR3 DNA sequence: TGTGCCAGCAGCCAAGGACGGGTGGGCGGGCCAACCTACGAGCAGTACTTC.